This TCR beta chain is from a study of blood T cell repertoires in COVID-19. Study in general: Material from acute and convalescent COVID-19 was sourced from the United States, Italy and Spain. PBMCs, B-cell-depleted T cells, or T cells were the source of the cDNA or gDNA that made up the material.

Per the authors' pipeline: Using reference gene primer amplification, nucleated cell counts were estimated. Measured with immunoSEQ multiplex PCR; TCRdb has only the in-frame clones, and not every one. The V and J calls and clone size were taken over from that table, and D and trimming were inferred from the DNA. Of 30,000 to 40,000 clones listed, approximately 91% are singletons. The sequence was obtained from a human donor in a cohort sampled during active COVID-19. Sequenced input: peripheral blood.

This CDR3 is CASRADSGELFF. CDR3 in DNA: TGTGCCAGCAGGGCGGACAGCGGGGAGCTGTTTTTT. This chain connects TRBV6-5 to TRBJ2-2; tentatively, D is TRBD1 (6 bases). The CDR3 totals 12 residues. Germline CDR1 and CDR2: MNHEY and SVGAGI. V shed 6 bases and J shed 7 bases, with 9 bases lying between them.